The 15 T cell receptor beta chains below come from one sample, sequenced in a study of T cell changes during pregnancy in multiple sclerosis. Profiled with immunoSEQ multiplex PCR; TCRdb holds only in-frame clones, not every one. The sample records 90,000 to 100,000 clones, just over 90% being singletons. Source: peripheral blood, taken after pregnancy. The receptor source for this set is a female donor in good health, enrolled as a control in a pregnancy study.

This clone was found once. The rearrangement uses TRBV5-8 and TRBJ2-6; 10 bases are shared with TRBD1. CDR1 SGHTS and CDR2 YDEGEE come from the germline V gene. V dropped 6 bases and J dropped 2; count of bases not matched to a gene: 5. CDR3 length: 16 residues. The CDR3 bases are TGTGCCAGCAACACCGACAGGGGGCCTGGGGCCAACGTCCTGACTTTC. It translates to CASNTDRGPGANVLTF.

The chain employs TRBV28 and TRBJ1-2, with 9 bases that match TRBD1. J gave up 5 bases and V 6 bases, and 7 bases lay outside the gene matches. CDR1 is MDHEN and CDR2 is SYDVKM in the germline V gene. The CDR3 runs 14 residues. The CDR3 bases are TGTGCCAGCAGCTCGGGACAGGGACTTTATGGCTACACCTTC. This encodes CASSSGQGLYGYTF.

This clone showed up just once. V and J are TRBV6-1 and TRBJ1-3; D perhaps matches TRBD1 (5 bases). Between the trimmed V and J ends, which lost 4 bases and 1 base, there was a span of 20 bases. This CDR3 is built from 18 residues. CDR1 MNHNS and CDR2 SASEGT come from the germline V gene. The CDR3 coding sequence is TGTGCCAGCAGTGCCGGGCAGGGAGGTGCGGGTTCTGGAAACACCATATATTTT. It specifies CASSAGQGGAGSGNTIYF.

This clone was picked up a small number of times. This sequence joins TRBV19 and TRBJ1-5, with D perhaps matching TRBD1 (6 bases). Trimming removed 3 bases at V and 1 base at J, with 13 bases between. The CDR3 is made up of 16 amino acids. Per germline, CDR1 LNHDA and CDR2 SQIVND (reference sequence). As DNA, the CDR3 is TGTGCCAGTAGTATCTCACAGGGAAGGAGCAATCAGCCCCAGCATTTT. This gives the protein CASSISQGRSNQPQHF.

This sequence joins TRBV6-1 and TRBJ1-5; D is undetermined. The CDR3 consists of 13 residues. Germline-derived CDR1 and CDR2 are MNHNS and SASEGT. V was clipped by 1 base and J by 7 bases, with 8 bases between them. This chain's CDR3 is CASSEVEGQPQHF. In DNA, the CDR3 is TGTGCCAGCAGTGAAGTTGAGGGCCAGCCCCAGCATTTT.

The chain links TRBV5-1 to TRBJ2-3, with unresolved D. Trimming left V 4 bases short and J 6 bases short, with 12 bases between. CDR3 size: 13 residues. Germline V gives CDR1 SGHRS, CDR2 YFSETQ. Here the CDR3 DNA reads TGCGCCAGCAGCCCCGACTTGGAGGATACGCAGTATTTT. Residues: CASSPDLEDTQYF.

The rearrangement links TRBV7-9 to TRBJ2-2; D is uncertain. The CDR3 contains 12 residues. V lost 3 bases, J lost 7 bases, and 6 bases lay in between. CDR1 SEHNR and CDR2 FQNEAQ come from the germline V gene (reference sequence). CDR3 loop: CASSFLGGELFF. CDR3 DNA: TGTGCCAGCAGCTTCCTCGGCGGGGAGCTGTTTTTT.

As regards this clone: Other DNA sequences in the same sample also yield this CDR3. The rearrangement links TRBV7-2 to TRBJ1-5; a weak D match, TRBD1 (5 bases). Germline V lookup: CDR1 SGHTA, CDR2 FQGNSA. Trimming shortened V by 2 bases and J by 6 bases, and 8 bases separated the two germline ends. CDR3 size: 13 residues. CDR3 protein: CASSLTGLQPQHF. CDR3 coding DNA: TGTGCCAGCAGCTTAACAGGTCTTCAGCCCCAGCATTTT.

This chain connects TRBV7-9 to TRBJ1-3; D gene ambiguous. Trimming shortened V by 11 bases and J by 0 bases, and 20 bases separated the two germline ends. The CDR3 extends over 16 amino acids. The germline V gene has CDR1 SEHNR and CDR2 FQNEAQ (reference sequence). The CDR3 sequence: CAGVRVAVSSGNTIYF. The CDR3 DNA reads as TGTGCCGGCGTTAGGGTAGCGGTTAGCTCTGGAAACACCATATATTTT.

The chain carries TRBV6-5 and TRBJ1-5; 9 bases map to TRBD1. The CDR3 consists of 15 residues. Germline V gene data show CDR1 as MNHEY and CDR2 as SVGAGI. Trimming took 6 bases from V and 1 from J; bases not matched to a gene: 4. CDR3 protein: CASRLQGASNQPQHF. Here the CDR3 DNA reads TGTGCCAGCAGGCTACAGGGGGCGAGCAATCAGCCCCAGCATTTT.

The rearrangement joins TRBV4-1 to TRBJ1-6; D unclear. This CDR3 spans 17 amino acids. V lost 0 bases, J lost 3 bases, and 12 bases lay in between. Per germline, CDR1 MGHRA and CDR2 YSYEKL. This CDR3 is CASSQDRRAYYNSPLHF. The CDR3 DNA reads as TGCGCCAGCAGCCAAGATAGGAGGGCTTACTATAATTCACCCCTCCACTTT.

The chain recombines TRBV30 with TRBJ1-2, with D unresolved. CDR1 is GTSNPN, CDR2 SVGIG, per germline (reference sequence). Trimming removed 7 bases from V and 8 bases from J, with 11 bases in between. The CDR3 is 10 amino acids. The CDR3 spells CAFGGRGYTF. CDR3 in DNA: TGTGCCTTTGGCGGTCGGGGCTACACCTTC.

Only a few counts were recorded for this clone. The chain has TRBV7-9 and TRBJ1-4; TRBD1 is a possible D gene (6 bases). CDR1 SEHNR and CDR2 FQNEAQ come from the germline V gene (reference sequence). V gave up 1 base and J gave up 6 bases, with 12 bases separating them. The CDR3 contains 15 residues. The CDR3 coding sequence is TGTGCCAGCAGCTTAGGCAGGGGACGAGATGAAAAACTGTTTTTT. This gives the protein CASSLGRGRDEKLFF.

The chain is built from TRBV10-3 and TRBJ2-7; TRBD2 agrees at 8 bases. With V trimmed by 3 bases and J by 5 bases, 3 bases remained unmatched. The CDR3 totals 13 residues. Germline loops: CDR1 ENHRY, CDR2 SYGVKD. DNA of the CDR3: TGTGCCATCAGTGAAGCGGGAGTGAACGAGCAGTACTTC. Amino acids: CAISEAGVNEQYF.

This sequence joins TRBV12-5 and TRBJ1-2, with 8 nucleotides matching TRBD1. CDR3 length: 17 amino acids. V lost 6 bases, J lost 8 bases, and 20 bases stayed unmatched. The germline V gene has CDR1 LGHNT and CDR2 FRNRAP. The CDR3 DNA reads TGTGCTAGTGGCCCGCTCATACATCACAGGGGGATGAGAGGCTACACCTTC. It specifies CASGPLIHHRGMRGYTF.